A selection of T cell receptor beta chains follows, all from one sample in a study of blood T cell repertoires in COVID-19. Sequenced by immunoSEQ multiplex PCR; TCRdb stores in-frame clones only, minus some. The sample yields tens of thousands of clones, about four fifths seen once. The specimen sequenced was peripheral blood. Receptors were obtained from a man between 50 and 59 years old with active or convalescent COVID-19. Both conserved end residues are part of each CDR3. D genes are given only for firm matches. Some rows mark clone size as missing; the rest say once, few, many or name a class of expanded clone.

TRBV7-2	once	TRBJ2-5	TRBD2	TGTGCCAGCAGCTTAGACGGACTAGCGGGGGGGGAGACCCAGTACTTC	CASSLDGLAGGETQYF
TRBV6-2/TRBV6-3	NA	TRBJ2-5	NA	TGTGCCAGCAGTTTCGCCGGGACTCCAGAGACCCAGTACTTC	CASSFAGTPETQYF
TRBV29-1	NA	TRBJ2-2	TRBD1	TGCAGCGCAAACAGGGGGAACACCGGGGAGCTGTTTTTT	CSANRGNTGELFF
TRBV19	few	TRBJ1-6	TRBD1	TGTGCCAGTAGTATCCGAACAGGGGGTTCACCCCTCCACTTT	CASSIRTGGSPLHF
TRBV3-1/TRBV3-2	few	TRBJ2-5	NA	TGTGCCAGCAGCCAACCAGGCCAAGAGACCCAGTACTTC	CASSQPGQETQYF
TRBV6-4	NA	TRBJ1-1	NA	TGTGCCAGCAGTGCCAGACAGGAAGACACTGAAGCTTTCTTT	CASSARQEDTEAFF
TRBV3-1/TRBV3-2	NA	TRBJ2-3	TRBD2	TGTGCCAGCAGTCCTAGCGGAACCACAGATACGCAGTATTTT	CASSPSGTTDTQYF
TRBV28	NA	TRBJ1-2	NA	TGTGCCAGCAGTCCGACAGCGATAGACTATGGCTACACCTTC	CASSPTAIDYGYTF
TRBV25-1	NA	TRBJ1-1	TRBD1	TGTGCCAGCAGGGGACAGGGAGTCACTGAAGCTTTCTTT	CASRGQGVTEAFF
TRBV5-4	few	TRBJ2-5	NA	TGTGCCAGCAGCTTAGGGGCCGCGGGGCAAGAGACCCAGTACTTC	CASSLGAAGQETQYF
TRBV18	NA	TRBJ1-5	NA	TGTGCCAGCTCACCAGAGGGAGGGAACAATCAGCCCCAGCATTTT	CASSPEGGNNQPQHF
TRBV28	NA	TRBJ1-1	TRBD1	TGTGCCAGCAGTTCGGGACAGGGGCCTGAAGCTTTCTTT	CASSSGQGPEAFF
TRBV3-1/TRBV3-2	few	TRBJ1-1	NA	TGTGCCAGCAGCCAAGGGGGACACGAGGGCACTGAAGCTTTCTTT	CASSQGGHEGTEAFF
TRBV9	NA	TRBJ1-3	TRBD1	TGTGCCAGCAGCGTAGGAACAGGGGGAGGTAACACCATATATTTT	CASSVGTGGGNTIYF
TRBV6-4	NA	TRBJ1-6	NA	TGTGCCAGCAGTGACTTGGCAGGGTGCACCTATAATTCACCCCTCCACTTT	CASSDLAGCTYNSPLHF
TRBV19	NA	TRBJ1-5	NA	TGTGCCATCCCGGGACACCTCAATCAGCCCCAGCATTTT	CAIPGHLNQPQHF
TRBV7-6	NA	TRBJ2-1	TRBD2	TGTGCCAGCAGTACTAGCGGGGGCCAAAGCTCCTACAATGAGCAGTTCTTC	CASSTSGGQSSYNEQFF
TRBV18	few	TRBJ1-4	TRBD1	TGTGCCAGCTCACTTGGACAGGGAACTAATGAAAAACTGTTTTTT	CASSLGQGTNEKLFF
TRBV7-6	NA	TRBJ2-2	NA	TGTGCCAGCAGCTTAGCGTGGAGGGGTGGAACCGGGGAGCTGTTTTTT	CASSLAWRGGTGELFF
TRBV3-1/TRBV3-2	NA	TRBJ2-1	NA	TGTGCCAGCAGCCAACAACTAGCCTACAATGAGCAGTTCTTC	CASSQQLAYNEQFF
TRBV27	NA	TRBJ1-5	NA	TGTGCCAGCATCCTCAATCAGCCCCAGCATTTT	CASILNQPQHF
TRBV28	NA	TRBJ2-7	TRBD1	TGTGCCAGCAGTCTCCGGGGACAGGGGTACGAGCAGTACTTC	CASSLRGQGYEQYF
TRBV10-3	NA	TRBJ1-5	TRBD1	TGTGCCATCAGGGATACAGGGGGCGGCAATCAGCCCCAGCATTTT	CAIRDTGGGNQPQHF
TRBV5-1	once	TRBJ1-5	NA	TGCGCCAGCAGCTTGGACAAAAATCAGCCCCAGCATTTT	CASSLDKNQPQHF
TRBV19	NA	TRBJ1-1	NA	TGTGCCAGTAGTCGTACGGGACACTTGAACACTGAAGCTTTCTTT	CASSRTGHLNTEAFF
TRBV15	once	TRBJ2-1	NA	TGTGCCACCAGCAGAGATTTGGTGGGGCGTGGGTCCTACAATGAGCAGTTCTTC	CATSRDLVGRGSYNEQFF
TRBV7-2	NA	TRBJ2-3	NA	TGTGCCAGCAGCCCCCGGCGGGCGGGAGATACGCAGTATTTT	CASSPRRAGDTQYF
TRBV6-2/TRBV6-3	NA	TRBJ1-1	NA	TGTGCCAGCAGTTACGGGGGCCCCTTGAACACTGAAGCTTTCTTT	CASSYGGPLNTEAFF
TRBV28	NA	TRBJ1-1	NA	TGTGCCACCCGGGAGACTGAAGCTTTCTTT	CATRETEAFF
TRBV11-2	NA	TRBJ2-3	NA	TGTGCCAGCAGCGGGGCCAGGGAAAGTTTGGTCACAGATACGCAGTATTTT	CASSGARESLVTDTQYF
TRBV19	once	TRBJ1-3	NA	TGTGCCAGTATCTCAGGGCAACCTAAAAACACCATATATTTT	CASISGQPKNTIYF
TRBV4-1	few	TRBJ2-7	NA	TGCGCCAGCAGCCAAGTTGCGGTTAGCTCCTACGAGCAGTACTTC	CASSQVAVSSYEQYF
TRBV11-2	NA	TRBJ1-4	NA	TGTGCCAGCAGCTTAGATCAGGGGAGAGGGAATGAAAAACTGTTTTTT	CASSLDQGRGNEKLFF
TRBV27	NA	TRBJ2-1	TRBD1	TGTGCCAGCAGGACAGGGGCCCCCTTCAATGAGCAGTTCTTC	CASRTGAPFNEQFF
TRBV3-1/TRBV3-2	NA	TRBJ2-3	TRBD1	TGTGCCAGCAGCCAGGGCGTACAGGGGGCTTTCACAGATACGCAGTATTTT	CASSQGVQGAFTDTQYF
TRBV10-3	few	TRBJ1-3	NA	TGTGCCATCAGTGTATTAGGAAACACCATATATTTT	CAISVLGNTIYF
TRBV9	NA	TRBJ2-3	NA	TGTGCCAGCAGCGTAGATTTAGCTTCCACAGATACGCAGTATTTT	CASSVDLASTDTQYF
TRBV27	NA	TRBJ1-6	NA	TGTGCCAGCAGTTTATCGGGACTTAGTTCACCCCTCCACTTT	CASSLSGLSSPLHF
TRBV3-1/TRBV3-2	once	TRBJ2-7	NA	TGTGCCAGCAGCCAAGGGAGTGGCGGGGAACACTACGAGCAGTACTTC	CASSQGSGGEHYEQYF
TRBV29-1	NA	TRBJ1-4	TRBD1	TGCAGCGGGGGTGGACAGGGGGGTGAAAAACTGTTTTTT	CSGGGQGGEKLFF
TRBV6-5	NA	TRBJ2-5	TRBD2	TGTGCCAGCAGCCCCGGGACTAGAACTGCAGAGACCCAGTACTTC	CASSPGTRTAETQYF
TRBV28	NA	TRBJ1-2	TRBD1	TGTGCCAGCATCCCATCTCCGGGACAGGGGGCCGATGGCTACACCTTC	CASIPSPGQGADGYTF
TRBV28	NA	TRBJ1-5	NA	TGTGCCAGCTCTAAAGAGAGTTTCAATCAGCCCCAGCATTTT	CASSKESFNQPQHF
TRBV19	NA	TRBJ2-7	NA	TGTGCCAGTAGTTCCCCAGGACAGTCCTACGAGCAGTACTTC	CASSSPGQSYEQYF
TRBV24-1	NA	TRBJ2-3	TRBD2	TGTGCCACCAGTGGAAATACGGGGGGGCCGACAGATACGCAGTATTTT	CATSGNTGGPTDTQYF